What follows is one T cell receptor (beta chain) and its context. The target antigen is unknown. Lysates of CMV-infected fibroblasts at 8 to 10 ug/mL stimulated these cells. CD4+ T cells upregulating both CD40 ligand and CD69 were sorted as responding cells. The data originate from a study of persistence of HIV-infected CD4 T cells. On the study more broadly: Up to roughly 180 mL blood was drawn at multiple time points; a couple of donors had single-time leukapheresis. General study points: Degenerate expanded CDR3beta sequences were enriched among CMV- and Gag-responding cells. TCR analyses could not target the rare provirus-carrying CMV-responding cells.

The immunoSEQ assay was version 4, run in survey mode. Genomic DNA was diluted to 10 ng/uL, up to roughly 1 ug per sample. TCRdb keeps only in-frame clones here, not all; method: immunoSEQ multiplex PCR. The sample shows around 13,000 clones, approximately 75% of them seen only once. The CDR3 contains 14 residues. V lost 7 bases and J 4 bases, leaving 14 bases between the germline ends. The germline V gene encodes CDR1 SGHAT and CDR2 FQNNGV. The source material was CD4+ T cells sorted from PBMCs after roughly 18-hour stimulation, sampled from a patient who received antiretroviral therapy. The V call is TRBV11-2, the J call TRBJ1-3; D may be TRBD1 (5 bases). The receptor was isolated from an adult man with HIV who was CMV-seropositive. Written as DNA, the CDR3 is TGTGCCAGCACCCCCCGCGGGGCCGGAAACACCATATATTTT. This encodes CASTPRGAGNTIYF.